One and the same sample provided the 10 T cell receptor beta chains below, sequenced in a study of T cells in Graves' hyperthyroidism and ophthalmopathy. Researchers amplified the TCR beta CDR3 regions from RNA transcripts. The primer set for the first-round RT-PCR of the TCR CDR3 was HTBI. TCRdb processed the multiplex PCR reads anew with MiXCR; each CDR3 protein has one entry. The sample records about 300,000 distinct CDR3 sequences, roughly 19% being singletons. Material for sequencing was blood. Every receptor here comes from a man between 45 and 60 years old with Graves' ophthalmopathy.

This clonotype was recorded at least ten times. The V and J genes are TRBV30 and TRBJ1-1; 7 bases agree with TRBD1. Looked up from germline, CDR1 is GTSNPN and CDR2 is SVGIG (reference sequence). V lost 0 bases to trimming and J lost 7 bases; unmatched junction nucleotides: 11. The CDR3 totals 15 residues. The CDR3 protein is CAWSVGTDRRGEAFF. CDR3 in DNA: TGTGCCTGGAGTGTTGGGACAGACAGACGCGGTGAAGCTTTCTTT.

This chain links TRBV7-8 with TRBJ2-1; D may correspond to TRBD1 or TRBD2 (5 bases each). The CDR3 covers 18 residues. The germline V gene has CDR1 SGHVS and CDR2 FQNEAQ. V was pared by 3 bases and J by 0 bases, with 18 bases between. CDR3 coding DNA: TGTGCCAGCAGCTTCCCTCGACAGAGTCGGGGCTCCTACAATGAGCAGTTCTTC. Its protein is CASSFPRQSRGSYNEQFF.

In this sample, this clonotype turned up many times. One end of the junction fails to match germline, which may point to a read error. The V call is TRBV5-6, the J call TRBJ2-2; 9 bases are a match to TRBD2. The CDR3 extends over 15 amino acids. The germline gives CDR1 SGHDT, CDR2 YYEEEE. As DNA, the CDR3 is TGTGCCAGCACCTTGCGGGGGGGCCTCACCGGGGAGCTGTTTTTT. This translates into CASTLRGGLTGELFF.

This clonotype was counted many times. Here the CDR3 reads CASSQGRGLAGDTQYF. The CDR3 nucleotides read TGTGCCAGCAGCCAAGGGCGAGGCCTAGCGGGAGATACGCAGTATTTT. The V gene is TRBV4-2, the J gene TRBJ2-3, with 8 bases matching TRBD2. The CDR3 length is 16 residues. J gave up 5 bases and V 1 base, and 8 bases lay outside the gene matches. The germline V gene encodes CDR1 LGHNA and CDR2 YNFKEQ.

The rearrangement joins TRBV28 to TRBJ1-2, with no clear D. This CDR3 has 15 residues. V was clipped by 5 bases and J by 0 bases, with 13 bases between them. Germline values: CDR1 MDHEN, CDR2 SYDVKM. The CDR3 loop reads CASSGGRITNYGYTF. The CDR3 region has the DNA TGTGCCAGCAGTGGAGGACGCATCACTAACTATGGCTACACCTTC.

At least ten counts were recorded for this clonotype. The chain's CDR3 is CASSPGQGILAGGRDTQYF. CDR3 DNA: TGTGCCAGCAGTCCGGGACAGGGTATCCTAGCGGGAGGCAGGGATACGCAGTATTTT. The chain employs TRBV28 and TRBJ2-3; 11 nucleotides align to TRBD2. V lost 5 bases and J lost 6; bases outside the gene matches: 19. The CDR3 runs 19 residues. The V gene's germline CDR1 is MDHEN and CDR2 SYDVKM. The entire variable domain, with the rest obtained from reference TRBV28 and TRBJ2-3, is as follows: DVKVTQSSRYLVKRTGEKVFLECVQDMDHENMFWYRQDPGLGLRLIYFSYDVKMKEKGDIPEGYSVSREKKERFSLILESASTNQTSMYLCASSPGQGILAGGRDTQYFGPGTRLTVL.

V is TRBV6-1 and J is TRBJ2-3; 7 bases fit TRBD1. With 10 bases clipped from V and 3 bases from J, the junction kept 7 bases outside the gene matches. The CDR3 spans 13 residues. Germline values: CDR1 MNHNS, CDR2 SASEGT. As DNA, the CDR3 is TGTGCCACCTCGACAGGGAGAACAGATACGCAGTATTTT. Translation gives CATSTGRTDTQYF.

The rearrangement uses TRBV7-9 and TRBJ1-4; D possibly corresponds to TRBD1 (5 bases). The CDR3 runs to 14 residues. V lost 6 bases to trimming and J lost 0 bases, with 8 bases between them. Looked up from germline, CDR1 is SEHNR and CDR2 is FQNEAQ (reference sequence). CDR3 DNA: TGTGCCAGCAGGGGGGGGTCAACTAATGAAAAACTGTTTTTT. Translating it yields CASRGGSTNEKLFF.

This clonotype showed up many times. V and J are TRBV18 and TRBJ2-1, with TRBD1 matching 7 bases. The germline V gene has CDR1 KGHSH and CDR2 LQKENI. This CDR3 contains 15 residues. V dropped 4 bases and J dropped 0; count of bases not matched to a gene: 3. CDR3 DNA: TGTGCCAGCTCACTGGGACAGAGCTCCTACAATGAGCAGTTCTTC. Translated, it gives CASSLGQSSYNEQFF.

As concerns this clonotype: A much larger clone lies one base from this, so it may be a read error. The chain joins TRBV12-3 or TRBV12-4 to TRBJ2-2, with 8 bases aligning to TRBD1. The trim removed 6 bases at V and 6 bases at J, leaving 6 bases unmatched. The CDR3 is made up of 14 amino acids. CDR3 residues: CASSLDRAAGELFF. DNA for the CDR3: TGTGCCAGCAGCCTGGACAGGGCCGCCGGGGAGCTGTTTTTT.